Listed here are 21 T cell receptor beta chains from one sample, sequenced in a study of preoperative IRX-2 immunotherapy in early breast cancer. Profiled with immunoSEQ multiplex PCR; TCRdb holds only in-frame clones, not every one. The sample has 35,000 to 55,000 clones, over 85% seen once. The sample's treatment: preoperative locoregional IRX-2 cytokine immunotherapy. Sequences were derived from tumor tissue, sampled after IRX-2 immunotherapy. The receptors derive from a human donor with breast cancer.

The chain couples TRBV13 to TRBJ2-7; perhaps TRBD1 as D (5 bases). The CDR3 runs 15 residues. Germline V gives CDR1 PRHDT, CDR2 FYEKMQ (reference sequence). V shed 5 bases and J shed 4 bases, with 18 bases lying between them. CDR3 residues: CASSKQVWGSYEQYF. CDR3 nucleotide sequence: TGTGCCAGCAGCAAACAGGTTTGGGGATCTTACGAGCAGTACTTC.

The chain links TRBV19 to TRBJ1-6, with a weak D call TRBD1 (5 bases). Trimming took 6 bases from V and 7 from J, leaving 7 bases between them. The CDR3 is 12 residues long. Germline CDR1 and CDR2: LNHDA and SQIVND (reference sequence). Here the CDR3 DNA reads TGTGCCAGTAGCGGGACCAATTCACCCCTCCACTTT. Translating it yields CASSGTNSPLHF.

The CDR3, as DNA: TGTGCCAGCAGCCAAGGAGGGAACTATGGCTACACCTTC. Translating it yields CASSQGGNYGYTF. V and J are TRBV14 and TRBJ1-2; D not resolved. Per the germline V gene, CDR1 is SGHDN and CDR2 is FVKESK. V lost 1 base and J 2 bases, leaving 5 bases between the germline ends. CDR3 length: 13 residues.

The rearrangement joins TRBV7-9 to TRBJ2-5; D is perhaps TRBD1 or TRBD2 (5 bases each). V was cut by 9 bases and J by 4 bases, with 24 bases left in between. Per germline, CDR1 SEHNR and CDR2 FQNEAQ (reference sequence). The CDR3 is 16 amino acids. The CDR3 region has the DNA TGTGCCAGTACGCGGCGGCTGGGGGTAGAGGGAGAGACCCAGTACTTC. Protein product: CASTRRLGVEGETQYF.

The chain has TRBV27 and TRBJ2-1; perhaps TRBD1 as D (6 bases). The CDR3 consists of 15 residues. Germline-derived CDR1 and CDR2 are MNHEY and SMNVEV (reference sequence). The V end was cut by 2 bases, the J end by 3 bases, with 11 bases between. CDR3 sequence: CASSLGSGVYNEQFF. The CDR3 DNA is TGTGCCAGCAGTTTAGGATCAGGGGTCTACAATGAGCAGTTCTTC.

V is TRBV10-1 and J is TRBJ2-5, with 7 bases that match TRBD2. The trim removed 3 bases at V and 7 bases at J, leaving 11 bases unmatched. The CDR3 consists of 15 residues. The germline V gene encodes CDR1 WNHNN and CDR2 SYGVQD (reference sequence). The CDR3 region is CASSETASGAGTQYF. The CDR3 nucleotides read TGCGCCAGCAGTGAAACTGCTAGCGGCGCGGGGACCCAGTACTTC.

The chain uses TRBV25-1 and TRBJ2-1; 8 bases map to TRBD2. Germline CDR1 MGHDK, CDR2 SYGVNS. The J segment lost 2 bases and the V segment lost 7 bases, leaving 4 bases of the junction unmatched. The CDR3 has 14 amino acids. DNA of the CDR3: TGTGCCAGCACCACTAGCGGAGCCTACAATGAGCAGTTCTTC. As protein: CASTTSGAYNEQFF.

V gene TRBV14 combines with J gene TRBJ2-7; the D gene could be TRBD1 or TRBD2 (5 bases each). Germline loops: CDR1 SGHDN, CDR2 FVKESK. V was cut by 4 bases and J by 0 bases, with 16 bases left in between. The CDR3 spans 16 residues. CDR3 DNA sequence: TGTGCCAGCAGCCCGATGTGGGACGGCCCCTCCTACGAGCAGTACTTC. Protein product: CASSPMWDGPSYEQYF.

The CDR3 DNA reads as TGTGCCAGCAGTCGACAGACGAACACTGAAGCTTTCTTT. Encoded protein: CASSRQTNTEAFF. V is TRBV6-6 and J is TRBJ1-1, with a tentative D call TRBD1 (5 bases). The CDR3 consists of 13 residues. Between the trimmed V and J ends, which lost 5 bases and 1 base, there was a span of 8 bases. Germline lookup yields CDR1 MNHNY and CDR2 SVGAGI (reference sequence).

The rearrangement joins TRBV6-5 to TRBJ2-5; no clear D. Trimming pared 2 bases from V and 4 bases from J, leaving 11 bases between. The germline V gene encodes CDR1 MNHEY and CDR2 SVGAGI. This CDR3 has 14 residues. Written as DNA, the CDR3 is TGTGCCAGCAGTTACGGCCCACTCGCAGAGACCCAGTACTTC. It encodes CASSYGPLAETQYF.

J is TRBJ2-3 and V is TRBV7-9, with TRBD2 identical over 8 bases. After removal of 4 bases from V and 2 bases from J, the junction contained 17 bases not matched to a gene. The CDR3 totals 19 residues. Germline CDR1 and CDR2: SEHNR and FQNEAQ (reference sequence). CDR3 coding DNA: TGTGCCAGCAGCTCGTGGAAACGGGAAATAGCGGGGTTCACAGATACGCAGTATTTT. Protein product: CASSSWKREIAGFTDTQYF.

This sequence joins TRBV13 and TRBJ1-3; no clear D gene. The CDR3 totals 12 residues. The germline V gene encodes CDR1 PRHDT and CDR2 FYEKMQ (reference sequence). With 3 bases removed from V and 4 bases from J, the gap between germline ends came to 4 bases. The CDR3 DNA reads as TGTGCCAGCAGCTTGTCCGGAAACACCATATATTTT. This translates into CASSLSGNTIYF.

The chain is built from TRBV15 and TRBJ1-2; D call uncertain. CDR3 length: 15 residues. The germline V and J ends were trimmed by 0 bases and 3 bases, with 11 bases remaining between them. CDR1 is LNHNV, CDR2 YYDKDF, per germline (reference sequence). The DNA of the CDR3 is TGTGCCACCAGCAGAGATTGGCTGGGCCACTATGGCTACACCTTC. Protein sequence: CATSRDWLGHYGYTF.

This CDR3 reads CASRSITGPTEAFF. In DNA form, the CDR3 reads TGTGCCAGCAGATCCATAACAGGGCCCACTGAAGCTTTCTTT. V and J are TRBV5-4 and TRBJ1-1; the D gene is possibly TRBD1 (6 bases). Trimming removed 5 bases at V and 4 bases at J, with 15 bases between. The germline CDR1 and CDR2 sequences are SGHNT and YYREEE (reference sequence). CDR3 length equals 14 residues.

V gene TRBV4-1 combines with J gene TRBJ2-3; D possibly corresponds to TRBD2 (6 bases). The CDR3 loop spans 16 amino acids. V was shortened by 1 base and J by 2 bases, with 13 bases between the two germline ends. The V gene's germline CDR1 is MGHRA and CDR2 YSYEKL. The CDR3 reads CASSQVAAGPTDTQYF. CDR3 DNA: TGCGCCAGCAGCCAAGTTGCCGCGGGACCCACAGATACGCAGTATTTT.

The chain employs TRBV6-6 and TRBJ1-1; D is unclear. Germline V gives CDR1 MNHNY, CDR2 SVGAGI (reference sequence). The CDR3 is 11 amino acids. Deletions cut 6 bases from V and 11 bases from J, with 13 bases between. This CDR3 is CASSHGVGAFF. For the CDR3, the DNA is TGTGCCAGCAGCCACGGGGTTGGGGCTTTCTTT.

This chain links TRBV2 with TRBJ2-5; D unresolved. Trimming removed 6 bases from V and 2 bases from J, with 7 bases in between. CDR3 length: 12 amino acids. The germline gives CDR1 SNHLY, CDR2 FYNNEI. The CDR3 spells CASRQRQETQYF. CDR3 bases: TGTGCCAGCAGGCAGAGACAAGAGACCCAGTACTTC.

The CDR3 bases are TGTGCCAGCAAAGGACTAGCGGGAGGGAGGACAGATACGCAGTATTTT. Amino acids: CASKGLAGGRTDTQYF. The J gene is TRBJ2-3, the V gene TRBV6-4; 15 bases align to TRBD2. V gave up 7 bases and J gave up 3 bases; unmatched junction bases: 5. The CDR3 has 16 residues. CDR1 is MRHNA, CDR2 SNTAGT, per germline.

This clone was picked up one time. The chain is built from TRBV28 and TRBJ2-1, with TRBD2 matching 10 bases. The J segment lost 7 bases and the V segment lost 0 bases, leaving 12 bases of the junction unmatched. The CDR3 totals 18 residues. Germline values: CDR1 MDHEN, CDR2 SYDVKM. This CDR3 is CASSLWKASGSKFNEQFF. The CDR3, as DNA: TGTGCCAGCAGTTTATGGAAGGCTAGCGGGAGTAAATTTAATGAGCAGTTCTTC.

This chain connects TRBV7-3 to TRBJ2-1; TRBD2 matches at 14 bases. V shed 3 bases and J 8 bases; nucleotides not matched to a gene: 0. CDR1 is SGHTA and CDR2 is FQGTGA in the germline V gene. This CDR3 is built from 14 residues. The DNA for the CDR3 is TGTGCCAGCAGCTTGGGACTAGCGGGGGATGAGCAGTTCTTC. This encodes CASSLGLAGDEQFF.

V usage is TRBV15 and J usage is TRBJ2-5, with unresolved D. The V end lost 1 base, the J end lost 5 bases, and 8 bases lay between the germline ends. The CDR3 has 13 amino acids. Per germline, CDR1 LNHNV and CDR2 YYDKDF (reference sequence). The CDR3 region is CATSRAVGETQYF. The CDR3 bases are TGTGCCACCAGCAGAGCGGTTGGGGAGACCCAGTACTTC.